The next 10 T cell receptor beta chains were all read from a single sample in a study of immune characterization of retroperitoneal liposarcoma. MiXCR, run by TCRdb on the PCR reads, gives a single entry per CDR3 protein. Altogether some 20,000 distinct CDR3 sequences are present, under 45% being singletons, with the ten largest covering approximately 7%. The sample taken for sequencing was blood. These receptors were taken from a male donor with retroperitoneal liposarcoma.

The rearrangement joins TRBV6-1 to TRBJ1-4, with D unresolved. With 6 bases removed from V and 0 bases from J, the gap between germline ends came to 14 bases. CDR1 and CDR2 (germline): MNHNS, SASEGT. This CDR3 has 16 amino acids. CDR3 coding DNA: TGTGCCAGCAGCCGCTCGTGGGGTGCAACTAATGAAAAACTGTTTTTT. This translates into CASSRSWGATNEKLFF.

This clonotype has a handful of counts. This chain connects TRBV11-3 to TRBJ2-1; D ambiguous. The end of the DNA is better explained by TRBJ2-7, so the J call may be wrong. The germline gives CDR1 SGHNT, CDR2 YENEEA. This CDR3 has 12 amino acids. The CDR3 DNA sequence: TGTGCCAGCAGCTTAGATCCCTACGAGCAGTACTTC. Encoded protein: CASSLDPYEQYF.

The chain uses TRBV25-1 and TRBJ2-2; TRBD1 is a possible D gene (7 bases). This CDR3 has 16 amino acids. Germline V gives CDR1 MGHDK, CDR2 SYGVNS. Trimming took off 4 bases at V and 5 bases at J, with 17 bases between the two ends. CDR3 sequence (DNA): TGTGCCAGCAGTGCCCCAAGGGGGCGGGGTACCGGGGAGCTGTTTTTT. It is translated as CASSAPRGRGTGELFF.

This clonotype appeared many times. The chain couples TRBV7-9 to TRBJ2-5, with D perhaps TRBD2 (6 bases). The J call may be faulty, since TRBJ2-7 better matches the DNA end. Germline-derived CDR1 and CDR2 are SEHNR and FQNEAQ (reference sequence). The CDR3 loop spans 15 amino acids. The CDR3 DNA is TGTGCCAGCAGCTTGTCCGGGACGGGACTTTACGAGCAGTACTTC. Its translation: CASSLSGTGLYEQYF.

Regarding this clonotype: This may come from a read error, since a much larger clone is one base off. CDR3 residues: CASSADGGAYNEQFF. In DNA, the CDR3 is TGTGCCAGCAGCGCCGACGGGGGGGCCTACAATGAGCAGTTCTTC. The chain uses TRBV7-2 and TRBJ2-1, with 8 bases fitting TRBD2. The trim removed 5 bases at V and 2 bases at J, leaving 5 bases unmatched. The CDR3 spans 15 residues. Looked up from germline, CDR1 is SGHTA and CDR2 is FQGNSA.

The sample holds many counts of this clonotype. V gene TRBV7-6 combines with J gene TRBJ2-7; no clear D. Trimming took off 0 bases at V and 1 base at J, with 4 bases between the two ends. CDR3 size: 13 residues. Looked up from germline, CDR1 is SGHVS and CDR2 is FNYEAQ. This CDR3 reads CASSLAGSYEQYF. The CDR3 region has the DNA TGTGCCAGCAGCTTAGCGGGTTCCTACGAGCAGTACTTC.

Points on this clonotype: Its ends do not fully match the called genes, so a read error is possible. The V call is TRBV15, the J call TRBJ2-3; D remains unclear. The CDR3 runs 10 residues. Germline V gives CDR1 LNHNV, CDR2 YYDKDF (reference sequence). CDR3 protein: CAQIIKKKKF. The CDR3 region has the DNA TGTGCCCAGATAATTAAAAAAAAAAAATTT.

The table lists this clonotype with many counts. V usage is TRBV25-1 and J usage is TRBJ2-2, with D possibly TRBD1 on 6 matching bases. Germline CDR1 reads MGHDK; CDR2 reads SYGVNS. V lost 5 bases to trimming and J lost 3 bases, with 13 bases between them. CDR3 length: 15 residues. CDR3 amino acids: CASSRPDSYTGELFF. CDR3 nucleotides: TGTGCCAGCAGTAGACCGGACAGCTACACCGGGGAGCTGTTTTTT.

CDR3 nucleotide sequence: TGTGCCAGCACCCCGCGCCGGACAGGCCAAAAAAACATTCAGTACTTC. Its protein is CASTPRRTGQKNIQYF. The chain combines TRBV12-3 or TRBV12-4 with TRBJ2-7; TRBD1 matches 7 bases. The last part of the DNA fits TRBJ2-4 better; the J call may be wrong. The CDR3 has 16 residues.

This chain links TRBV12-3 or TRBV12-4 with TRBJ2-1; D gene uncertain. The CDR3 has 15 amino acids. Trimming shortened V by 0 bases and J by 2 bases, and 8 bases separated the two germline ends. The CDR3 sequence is CASSLAGNPYNEQFF. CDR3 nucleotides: TGTGCCAGCAGTTTAGCGGGAAATCCCTACAATGAGCAGTTCTTC.